Listed here are 8 T cell receptor beta chains from one sample, sequenced in a study of CD8+CD57+ T cells in acquired aplastic anemia. All sequencing subjects had displayed CD8+CD57+ cell expansion on flow cytometry. Genomic DNA acted as the template from which TCR beta VDJ combination and CDR3 sequence profiling were carried out. MiXCR, applied by TCRdb to the reads, yields one record per CDR3 protein. Here the sample spans hundreds of thousands of distinct CDR3 sequences, around a third being singletons. Sequencing was carried out using sorted CD4+, CD8+, or CD8+CD57+ T cells (not recorded which) from PBMCs. These receptors were collected from a human donor with aplastic anemia.

The sample holds many counts of this clonotype. This rearrangement joins TRBV20-1 to TRBJ1-6; D is uncertain. CDR3 length: 15 residues. The V end lost 0 bases, the J end lost 2 bases, and 8 bases lay between the germline ends. Germline lookup yields CDR1 DFQATT and CDR2 SNEGSKA (reference sequence). The CDR3 here is CSARDERTYNSPLHF. The CDR3 coding sequence is TGCAGTGCTAGAGATGAGCGGACCTATAATTCACCCCTCCACTTT.

The CDR3, as DNA: TGTGCCTGGAGTGCGGGACAGACCTACGAGCAGTACTTC. Its protein is CAWSAGQTYEQYF. The genes are TRBV30 and TRBJ2-7; 7 bases map to TRBD1. This CDR3 has 13 amino acids. Unmatched junction bases numbered 2, after V lost 1 base and J lost 2 bases. Germline V gene sequence: CDR1 GTSNPN, CDR2 SVGIG (reference sequence). Full variable domain (outside the CDR3, taken from reference TRBV30 and TRBJ2-7): SQTIHQWPATLVQPVGSPLSLECTVEGTSNPNLYWYRQAAGRGLQLLFYSVGIGQISSEVPQNLSASRPQDRQFILSSKKLLLSDSGFYLCAWSAGQTYEQYFGPGTRLTVT.

This clonotype occurred a few times. This chain links TRBV6-5 with TRBJ1-1; D ambiguous. The CDR3 consists of 13 residues. V lost 5 bases and J lost 0, with 7 bases in between. Germline V CDR1 and CDR2: MNHEY, SVGAGI. CDR3: CASSEPMNTEAFF. CDR3 bases: TGTGCCAGCAGTGAACCCATGAACACTGAAGCTTTCTTT.

At least ten counts were recorded for this clonotype. The rearrangement joins TRBV29-1 to TRBJ2-5; the match to TRBD1 covers 8 bases. Germline CDR1 SQVTM, CDR2 ANQGSEA. Trimming at V came to 3 bases and at J to 5 bases, leaving 8 bases not matched to a gene. This CDR3 is 14 amino acids long. The CDR3 loop is CSVDAGGRRETQYF. CDR3 nucleotide sequence: TGCAGCGTTGATGCAGGGGGCCGGAGGGAGACCCAGTACTTC.

This chain uses TRBV6-1 with TRBJ2-3; either TRBD1 or TRBD2 may supply D (6 bases each). V gave up 2 bases and J gave up 5 bases, with 17 bases separating them. CDR1 is MNHNS, CDR2 SASEGT, per germline. This CDR3 spans 16 amino acids. CDR3 region: CASSEIVGGLGDTQYF. DNA of the CDR3: TGTGCCAGCAGTGAAATAGTCGGGGGCCTGGGAGATACGCAGTATTTT.

The chain employs TRBV3-1 and TRBJ2-7, with D maybe TRBD1 (6 bases). V lost 1 base and J lost 4, with 11 bases in between. This CDR3 contains 14 residues. CDR1 is LGHDT, CDR2 YNNKEL, per germline (reference sequence). CDR3 in DNA: TGTGCCAGCAGCCAAGGACAGGACGGTTACGAGCAGTACTTC. Translated: CASSQGQDGYEQYF.

This clonotype was counted between two and nine times. The CDR3 nucleotides read TGTGCCAGCAGCGTAGGGAGTAGCGGCAATGAGCAGTTCTTC. Encoded protein: CASSVGSSGNEQFF. The genes are TRBV9 and TRBJ2-1; D is perhaps TRBD2 (6 bases). The CDR3 extends over 14 amino acids. Germline values: CDR1 SGDLS, CDR2 YYNGEE. Trimming took off 0 bases at V and 6 bases at J, with 10 bases between the two ends.

As regards this clonotype: A much larger clone is a single base away; this may be a read error. The gene calls are TRBV10-1 and TRBJ1-2, with D possibly TRBD1 on 5 matching bases. The CDR3 length is 14 residues. Looked up from germline, CDR1 is WNHNN and CDR2 is SYGVQD (reference sequence). CDR3 protein: CALGGMRANYGHTF. Here the CDR3 DNA reads TGCGCCCTGGGGGGGATGCGAGCTAACTATGGCCACACCTTC.